A selection of T cell receptor beta chains follows, all from one sample in a study of OX40 agonist ivuxolimab in advanced cancers. Produced via immunoSEQ multiplex PCR; TCRdb's table is partial and in-frame only. The repertoire includes 70,000 or so clones, roughly 92% of them detected once, and around 0.3% sits in the top ten. The sequenced sample was CD4+ or CD8+ T cells sorted from blood, obtained in a trial of the OX40 agonist ivuxolimab. Every receptor here comes from an adult with an advanced solid tumor such as melanoma, head and neck, liver or kidney cancer. CDR3s include the opening cysteine and the closing phenylalanine or tryptophan. The order of the fields is D gene, CDR3 length, J gene, V gene, clone size, CDR3 DNA, CDR3 protein. The D gene is left open where the match is weak. The size of a clone is reported for some rows only, either as once, few or many, or as a class for expanded clones.

D gene: TRBD2
CDR3 length: 16
J gene: TRBJ2-1
V gene: TRBV2
clone size: -
CDR3 DNA: TGTGCCAGCAGTGACGGGACTAGCGGGCCCCGGGTTGAGCAGTTCTTC
CDR3 protein: CASSDGTSGPRVEQFF

D gene: TRBD2
CDR3 length: 16
J gene: TRBJ2-1
V gene: TRBV7-2
clone size: once
CDR3 DNA: TGTGCCAGCAGCTTAAGCGGGGGGGGCTCCTACAATGAGCAGTTCTTC
CDR3 protein: CASSLSGGGSYNEQFF

D gene: -
CDR3 length: 13
J gene: TRBJ2-7
V gene: TRBV15
clone size: -
CDR3 DNA: TGTGCCACCAGCAGAGTGGACAGCTACGAGCAGTACTTC
CDR3 protein: CATSRVDSYEQYF

D gene: TRBD1
CDR3 length: 16
J gene: TRBJ2-7
V gene: TRBV4-2
clone size: -
CDR3 DNA: TGTGCCAGCAGCCAAGATGAACAGGGGGGTTCCTACGAGCAGTACTTC
CDR3 protein: CASSQDEQGGSYEQYF

D gene: -
CDR3 length: 14
J gene: TRBJ1-3
V gene: TRBV4-1
clone size: -
CDR3 DNA: TGCGCCAGCAGCTTCCTATTAACCGGAAACACCATATATTTT
CDR3 protein: CASSFLLTGNTIYF

D gene: -
CDR3 length: 12
J gene: TRBJ2-5
V gene: TRBV5-5
clone size: -
CDR3 DNA: TGTGCCAGCAGCCCCCATGAAGAGACCCAGTACTTC
CDR3 protein: CASSPHEETQYF

D gene: -
CDR3 length: 13
J gene: TRBJ1-1
V gene: TRBV7-6
clone size: -
CDR3 DNA: TGTGCCAGCAGCTTATCTGAGAACACTGAAGCTTTCTTT
CDR3 protein: CASSLSENTEAFF

D gene: -
CDR3 length: 16
J gene: TRBJ1-1
V gene: TRBV5-1
clone size: -
CDR3 DNA: TGCGCCAGCAGCTTGGAGGCAGGACTATGGTACACTGAAGCTTTCTTT
CDR3 protein: CASSLEAGLWYTEAFF

D gene: -
CDR3 length: 15
J gene: TRBJ1-6
V gene: TRBV7-9
clone size: -
CDR3 DNA: TGTGCCAGCAGCTTAGTGGGCAGGGTGGGATCACCCCTCCACTTT
CDR3 protein: CASSLVGRVGSPLHF

D gene: TRBD1
CDR3 length: 15
J gene: TRBJ1-5
V gene: TRBV6-1
clone size: -
CDR3 DNA: TGTGCCAGCAGATCAACCGGGACAGGGGGAAGGCCCCAGCATTTT
CDR3 protein: CASRSTGTGGRPQHF

D gene: -
CDR3 length: 14
J gene: TRBJ1-4
V gene: TRBV5-4
clone size: -
CDR3 DNA: TGTGCCAGCAGCTCGACAGTAACTAATGAAAAACTGTTTTTT
CDR3 protein: CASSSTVTNEKLFF

D gene: -
CDR3 length: 17
J gene: TRBJ2-3
V gene: TRBV4-1
clone size: -
CDR3 DNA: TGCGCCAGCAGCCACCCGAGGGGGAGGGCCGGGACAGATACGCAGTATTTT
CDR3 protein: CASSHPRGRAGTDTQYF

D gene: -
CDR3 length: 11
J gene: TRBJ1-5
V gene: TRBV5-1
clone size: -
CDR3 DNA: TGCGCCAAGGTACCGGACTCACCCCAGCATTTT
CDR3 protein: CAKVPDSPQHF

D gene: -
CDR3 length: 14
J gene: TRBJ1-5
V gene: TRBV19
clone size: -
CDR3 DNA: TGTGCCAGTACTCGGACCGGGGGCTACGGGGCCCAGCATTTT
CDR3 protein: CASTRTGGYGAQHF

D gene: -
CDR3 length: 15
J gene: TRBJ2-3
V gene: TRBV7-2
clone size: -
CDR3 DNA: TGTGCCAGCAGCTTTTATCTGGCTGGGACAGATACGCAGTATTTT
CDR3 protein: CASSFYLAGTDTQYF

D gene: -
CDR3 length: 13
J gene: TRBJ1-2
V gene: TRBV9
clone size: once
CDR3 DNA: TGTGCCAGCAGCGTAGGTGGGACCTATGGCTACACCTTC
CDR3 protein: CASSVGGTYGYTF

D gene: TRBD1
CDR3 length: 13
J gene: TRBJ1-2
V gene: TRBV29-1
clone size: -
CDR3 DNA: TGCAGCGTTGAAGCCGGGACAGGGACAAGCTACACCTTC
CDR3 protein: CSVEAGTGTSYTF

D gene: TRBD1
CDR3 length: 15
J gene: TRBJ2-7
V gene: TRBV12-5
clone size: -
CDR3 DNA: TGTGCTAGTGGTTTGTTCGGACAGGGGTTCTACGAGCAGTACTTC
CDR3 protein: CASGLFGQGFYEQYF

D gene: TRBD2
CDR3 length: 16
J gene: TRBJ2-7
V gene: TRBV7-9
clone size: -
CDR3 DNA: TGTGCCAGCAGCCGCCCTAGACTAGCGGGGCCTTACGAGCAGTACTTC
CDR3 protein: CASSRPRLAGPYEQYF

D gene: -
CDR3 length: 14
J gene: TRBJ1-1
V gene: TRBV5-1
clone size: -
CDR3 DNA: TGCGCCAGCAGCTTGGCCACAGCAAACACTGAAGCTTTCTTT
CDR3 protein: CASSLATANTEAFF

D gene: -
CDR3 length: 15
J gene: TRBJ2-7
V gene: TRBV15
clone size: once
CDR3 DNA: TGTGCCACCAGCAGAGACCGGGGAAGGAGGAGCGAGCAGTACTTC
CDR3 protein: CATSRDRGRRSEQYF

D gene: -
CDR3 length: 14
J gene: TRBJ1-2
V gene: TRBV18
clone size: -
CDR3 DNA: TGTGCCAGCTCACAACCGGCCTCCGGGGATGGCTACACCTTC
CDR3 protein: CASSQPASGDGYTF

D gene: -
CDR3 length: 13
J gene: TRBJ1-5
V gene: TRBV2
clone size: -
CDR3 DNA: TGTGCCAGCAGTGACGGGGGATGGCAGCCCCAGCATTTT
CDR3 protein: CASSDGGWQPQHF

D gene: -
CDR3 length: 15
J gene: TRBJ1-1
V gene: TRBV6-5
clone size: -
CDR3 DNA: TGTGCCAGCAGTTACGCCGGGGGCAGGAACACTGAAGCTTTCTTT
CDR3 protein: CASSYAGGRNTEAFF

D gene: -
CDR3 length: 13
J gene: TRBJ2-7
V gene: TRBV25-1
clone size: -
CDR3 DNA: TGTGCCAGCAGTGATGGGGGGCGGTACGAGCAGTACTTC
CDR3 protein: CASSDGGRYEQYF

D gene: -
CDR3 length: 17
J gene: TRBJ2-3
V gene: TRBV14
clone size: once
CDR3 DNA: TGTGCCAGCAGCCAAGCCGGGACGTCTTTTGGCACAGATACGCAGTATTTT
CDR3 protein: CASSQAGTSFGTDTQYF

D gene: -
CDR3 length: 13
J gene: TRBJ2-2
V gene: TRBV5-1
clone size: -
CDR3 DNA: TGCGCCAGCAGCACCTTTGGGGCGGGGGAGCTGTTTTTT
CDR3 protein: CASSTFGAGELFF

D gene: TRBD2
CDR3 length: 18
J gene: TRBJ2-1
V gene: TRBV7-8
clone size: -
CDR3 DNA: TGTGCCAGCAGCCCCCGGACTAGCGGGAATCTATTCTACAATGAGCAGTTCTTC
CDR3 protein: CASSPRTSGNLFYNEQFF

D gene: TRBD1
CDR3 length: 14
J gene: TRBJ1-5
V gene: TRBV19
clone size: -
CDR3 DNA: TGTGCCACCAGACAGGGTAGGGGCAATCAGCCCCAGCATTTT
CDR3 protein: CATRQGRGNQPQHF

D gene: -
CDR3 length: 13
J gene: TRBJ2-3
V gene: TRBV5-4
clone size: -
CDR3 DNA: TGTGCCAGCAGCTTAACTAGCACAGATACGCAGTATTTT
CDR3 protein: CASSLTSTDTQYF

D gene: -
CDR3 length: 14
J gene: TRBJ1-1
V gene: TRBV7-6
clone size: -
CDR3 DNA: TGTGCCAGCAGCTTACAGGGACCGAACACTGAAGCTTTCTTT
CDR3 protein: CASSLQGPNTEAFF

D gene: TRBD2
CDR3 length: 17
J gene: TRBJ2-1
V gene: TRBV11-3
clone size: -
CDR3 DNA: TGTGCCAGCAGCTCCCCCGGGGGAGCGGGAGAGAGAGGTGAGCAGTTCTTC
CDR3 protein: CASSSPGGAGERGEQFF

D gene: TRBD1
CDR3 length: 15
J gene: TRBJ2-2
V gene: TRBV9
clone size: -
CDR3 DNA: TGTGCCAGCAGCGGACAGGGGGCGAACACCGGGGAGCTGTTTTTT
CDR3 protein: CASSGQGANTGELFF

D gene: -
CDR3 length: 14
J gene: TRBJ1-1
V gene: TRBV5-1
clone size: -
CDR3 DNA: TGCGCCAGCAGCCCGGGTGGGATGAACACTGAAGCTTTCTTT
CDR3 protein: CASSPGGMNTEAFF

D gene: -
CDR3 length: 16
J gene: TRBJ2-5
V gene: TRBV28
clone size: -
CDR3 DNA: TGTGCCAGCAGTTTATCCAACGAACCAAATCAAGAGACCCAGTACTTC
CDR3 protein: CASSLSNEPNQETQYF

D gene: TRBD2
CDR3 length: 18
J gene: TRBJ2-7
V gene: TRBV2
clone size: -
CDR3 DNA: TGTGCCAGCAGTGAAGCACCTAGCGGGAGGGGGGTTAGCGACGAGCAGTACTTC
CDR3 protein: CASSEAPSGRGVSDEQYF

D gene: TRBD1
CDR3 length: 14
J gene: TRBJ1-1
V gene: TRBV27
clone size: -
CDR3 DNA: TGTGCCAGCACTCGACAGGGATTCAGCACTGAAGCTTTCTTT
CDR3 protein: CASTRQGFSTEAFF

D gene: -
CDR3 length: 16
J gene: TRBJ2-1
V gene: TRBV25-1
clone size: once
CDR3 DNA: TGTGCCAGCAGTGAGGGGGGGCTAGCGGCTTACAATGAGCAGTTCTTC
CDR3 protein: CASSEGGLAAYNEQFF

D gene: -
CDR3 length: 13
J gene: TRBJ1-2
V gene: TRBV27
clone size: -
CDR3 DNA: TGTGCCAGCAGTATCACATTTGGGGTTAGCTACACCTTC
CDR3 protein: CASSITFGVSYTF

D gene: -
CDR3 length: 16
J gene: TRBJ2-3
V gene: TRBV12-5
clone size: -
CDR3 DNA: TGTGCTAGTGGTTTGGGGGGAGCTACAGGGACAGATACGCAGTATTTT
CDR3 protein: CASGLGGATGTDTQYF

D gene: TRBD2
CDR3 length: 16
J gene: TRBJ2-3
V gene: TRBV4-2
clone size: -
CDR3 DNA: TGTGCCAGCAGCCAAGTTTCGGGAGGGGGCACAGATACGCAGTATTTT
CDR3 protein: CASSQVSGGGTDTQYF

D gene: -
CDR3 length: 14
J gene: TRBJ2-1
V gene: TRBV5-1
clone size: -
CDR3 DNA: TGCGCCAGCAGCTTGGGGCAGGACTACAATGAGCAGTTCTTC
CDR3 protein: CASSLGQDYNEQFF

D gene: TRBD2
CDR3 length: 16
J gene: TRBJ2-1
V gene: TRBV7-9
clone size: -
CDR3 DNA: TGTGCCAGCAGCTTACTGGCTAGCGGGATGTACAATGAGCAGTTCTTC
CDR3 protein: CASSLLASGMYNEQFF

D gene: TRBD1
CDR3 length: 13
J gene: TRBJ1-2
V gene: TRBV18
clone size: -
CDR3 DNA: TGTGCCAGCTCACCAGACAGGGTCTATGGCTACACCTTC
CDR3 protein: CASSPDRVYGYTF

D gene: -
CDR3 length: 15
J gene: TRBJ2-1
V gene: TRBV2
clone size: -
CDR3 DNA: TGTGCCAGCAGTGTTGTGCCGGGAGATCTCAATGAGCAGTTCTTC
CDR3 protein: CASSVVPGDLNEQFF

D gene: -
CDR3 length: 14
J gene: TRBJ2-7
V gene: TRBV19
clone size: -
CDR3 DNA: TGTGCCAGTAGTATAACAAGCGGAGCCTACGAGCAGTACTTC
CDR3 protein: CASSITSGAYEQYF

D gene: TRBD2
CDR3 length: 14
J gene: TRBJ2-1
V gene: TRBV6-1
clone size: -
CDR3 DNA: TGTGCCAGCAGTTATAGGGGACTAGAAAATGAGCAGTTCTTC
CDR3 protein: CASSYRGLENEQFF

D gene: -
CDR3 length: 12
J gene: TRBJ1-2
V gene: TRBV6-1
clone size: -
CDR3 DNA: TGTGCCACCGGGAGTATTAACTATGGCTACACCTTC
CDR3 protein: CATGSINYGYTF

D gene: -
CDR3 length: 16
J gene: TRBJ2-1
V gene: TRBV6-5
clone size: -
CDR3 DNA: TGTGCCAGCAGTTACTGGGGGGCTAGCTCCTACAATGAGCAGTTCTTC
CDR3 protein: CASSYWGASSYNEQFF

D gene: TRBD1
CDR3 length: 15
J gene: TRBJ2-3
V gene: TRBV11-3
clone size: -
CDR3 DNA: TGTGCCAGCAGCTTGCGACAGGGAAACACAGATACGCAGTATTTT
CDR3 protein: CASSLRQGNTDTQYF

D gene: TRBD2
CDR3 length: 15
J gene: TRBJ2-3
V gene: TRBV10-1
clone size: -
CDR3 DNA: TGCGCCAGCAGTGAGTCTAGCGGGAGAACAGATACGCAGTATTTT
CDR3 protein: CASSESSGRTDTQYF

D gene: TRBD1
CDR3 length: 13
J gene: TRBJ2-2
V gene: TRBV5-8
clone size: -
CDR3 DNA: TGTGCCGTAGACAGGGGCGCCACCGGGGAGCTGTTTTTT
CDR3 protein: CAVDRGATGELFF

D gene: TRBD2
CDR3 length: 16
J gene: TRBJ2-1
V gene: TRBV11-2
clone size: -
CDR3 DNA: TGTGCCAGCAGACGGACTAGCGGATTAACCTACAATGAGCAGTTCTTC
CDR3 protein: CASRRTSGLTYNEQFF